The TCR beta chain under discussion was sequenced for a study of blood T cell repertoires in COVID-19. Background on the study: From the United States, Italy and Spain came samples of acute and convalescent COVID-19.

The assay was immunoSEQ multiplex PCR, and TCRdb's table has in-frame clones only and misses some. This sample has under 200,000 clones, with roughly 85% found just once. The CDR3 has 14 residues. Trimming pared 6 bases from V and 11 bases from J, leaving 22 bases between. From germline, CDR1 is SNHLY and CDR2 FYNNEI. The clonotype comes from a woman in her forties or fifties who had recovered from COVID-19. V usage is TRBV2 and J usage is TRBJ1-1, with D possibly being TRBD1 (5 bases). Sequencing was carried out using PBMCs or T cells enriched from blood (not recorded which). The CDR3 nucleotides are TGTGCCAGCAGCCCCGGGGGGGGGAGGCTTGGGGCTTTCTTT. Amino acid sequence: CASSPGGGRLGAFF.